The 21 T cell receptor beta chains listed next were all sequenced from one sample in a study of blood T cell repertoires in COVID-19. TCRdb's copy holds only in-frame clones and misses some; the assay was immunoSEQ multiplex PCR. The table lists hundreds of thousands of clones, about 90% of them singletons. Input material: PBMCs or T cells enriched from blood (not recorded which). The receptors here all came from a man younger than 45 who had recovered from COVID-19.

In its sample, this clone was seen once. The chain combines TRBV5-6 with TRBJ1-3; D gene uncertain. Trimming stripped 0 bases from V and 6 bases from J, with 13 bases between. The germline V gene has CDR1 SGHDT and CDR2 YYEEEE. This CDR3 is 15 amino acids long. The CDR3: CASSLARGSQNTIYF. CDR3 bases: TGTGCCAGCAGCTTGGCTCGCGGCTCTCAAAACACCATATATTTT. Combining the CDR3 with reference TRBV5-6 and TRBJ1-3 gives the whole variable domain DAGVTQSPTHLIKTRGQQVTLRCSPKSGHDTVSWYQQALGQGPQFIFQYYEEEERQRGNFPDRFSGHQFPNYSSELNVNALLLGDSALYLCASSLARGSQNTIYFGEGSWLTVV.

J is TRBJ1-1 and V is TRBV5-1, with TRBD1 identical over 9 bases. V trimming: 4 bases; J trimming: 10 bases; junction bases outside the gene matches: 14. The germline V gene has CDR1 SGHRS and CDR2 YFSETQ. The CDR3 runs 15 residues. CDR3 loop: CASSDLQGAQSVAFF. The CDR3 bases are TGCGCCAGCAGCGACCTACAGGGGGCGCAAAGCGTAGCTTTCTTT.

The chain links TRBV5-4 to TRBJ2-1, with 12 positions matching TRBD1. Germline V gene sequence: CDR1 SGHNT, CDR2 YYREEE (reference sequence). The CDR3 consists of 19 residues. V was pared by 1 base and J by 9 bases, with 17 bases of the junction left unmatched. The DNA for the CDR3 is TGTGCCAGCAGCTTGAGCGCCCGGGACAGGGGGCGCGGTTTGGGTGAGCAGTTCTTC. This encodes CASSLSARDRGRGLGEQFF.

V gene TRBV5-1 combines with J gene TRBJ2-5; 10 bases align to TRBD2. The V gene end was trimmed by 5 bases and the J gene end by 9 bases; junction bases not matched to a gene: 13. This CDR3 is 15 amino acids long. CDR1 is SGHRS, CDR2 YFSETQ, per germline. The DNA for the CDR3 is TGCGCCAGCAGTAACGTAGCGGGGGGTAGTCAGGCCCAGTACTTC. As protein: CASSNVAGGSQAQYF.

V gene TRBV18 combines with J gene TRBJ2-7; 15 bases line up with TRBD2. Losses at the gene ends were 6 bases for V and 3 bases for J; bases not matched to a gene: 6. This CDR3 is built from 16 residues. Germline V gives CDR1 KGHSH, CDR2 LQKENI. Here the CDR3 DNA reads TGTGCCAGCTCGGGGACTAGCGGGAGGCTCGACTACGAGCAGTACTTC. As protein: CASSGTSGRLDYEQYF.

The gene calls are TRBV5-1 and TRBJ2-2, with D possibly matching TRBD1 (6 bases). The germline V and J ends were trimmed by 0 bases and 0 bases, with 9 bases remaining between them. The germline V gene encodes CDR1 SGHRS and CDR2 YFSETQ. The CDR3 is 16 residues long. The CDR3 DNA sequence: TGCGCCAGCAGCTTGGAAGGACAGACGAACACCGGGGAGCTGTTTTTT. Its protein is CASSLEGQTNTGELFF.

This clone was seen more than once but under ten times. The chain combines TRBV5-4 with TRBJ1-6; D may be TRBD1 (5 bases). Trimming shortened V by 3 bases and J by 8 bases, and 18 bases separated the two germline ends. The germline V gene encodes CDR1 SGHNT and CDR2 YYREEE (reference sequence). This CDR3 is 16 amino acids long. Here the CDR3 reads CASSSSGGSGDSPLHF. DNA of the CDR3: TGTGCCAGCAGCTCCTCGGGGGGTTCTGGGGATTCACCCCTCCACTTT.

The V call is TRBV6-4, the J call TRBJ1-5; maybe TRBD1 (5 bases). The CDR3 consists of 15 residues. Germline assignment: CDR1 MRHNA and CDR2 SNTAGT. Trimming left V 6 bases short and J 4 bases short, with 16 bases between. The CDR3 coding sequence is TGTGCCAGCAGAACCGGTGACAGAATTAATCAGCCCCAGCATTTT. Translated, it gives CASRTGDRINQPQHF.

The chain joins TRBV30 to TRBJ2-1; TRBD2 might be the D (6 bases). V lost 0 bases, J lost 4 bases, and 16 bases lay in between. The CDR3 loop spans 16 amino acids. In germline, CDR1 is GTSNPN, CDR2 SVGIG (reference sequence). CDR3 sequence (DNA): TGTGCCTGGAGTGTTAGGCTGGGGACTGCATACAATGAGCAGTTCTTC. Residues: CAWSVRLGTAYNEQFF. Combining the CDR3 with reference TRBV30 and TRBJ2-1 gives the whole variable domain SQTIHQWPATLVQPVGSPLSLECTVEGTSNPNLYWYRQAAGRGLQLLFYSVGIGQISSEVPQNLSASRPQDRQFILSSKKLLLSDSGFYLCAWSVRLGTAYNEQFFGPGTRLTVL.

This clone was seen only once. The rearrangement links TRBV9 to TRBJ2-5; D remains unclear. From germline, CDR1 is SGDLS and CDR2 YYNGEE. This CDR3 is built from 13 residues. V dropped 1 base and J dropped 1 base, with 5 bases sitting between them. The CDR3 protein is CASSVTGQETQYF. The CDR3 DNA follows: TGTGCCAGCAGCGTAACCGGCCAAGAGACCCAGTACTTC. The whole variable domain, filled in from reference TRBV9 and TRBJ2-5, reads DSGVTQTPKHLITATGQRVTLRCSPRSGDLSVYWYQQSLDQGLQFLIQYYNGEERAKGNILERFSAQQFPDLHSELNLSSLELGDSALYFCASSVTGQETQYFGPGTRLLVL.

The V call is TRBV4-1, the J call TRBJ2-1; D is possibly TRBD2 (5 bases). V lost 4 bases and J lost 1, with 14 bases in between. The germline V gene has CDR1 MGHRA and CDR2 YSYEKL. This CDR3 is 16 amino acids long. The CDR3 sequence is CASSPIRGKSYNEQFF. DNA for the CDR3: TGCGCCAGCAGCCCAATTCGGGGTAAGTCCTACAATGAGCAGTTCTTC.

This clone was observed once. The chain has TRBV10-3 and TRBJ1-2; TRBD1 agrees at 9 bases. The ends lost 7 bases at V and 6 bases at J; junction bases unmatched: 6. Germline V gives CDR1 ENHRY, CDR2 SYGVKD. This CDR3 spans 13 amino acids. Here the CDR3 reads CAITTGGWDGYTF. CDR3 nucleotide sequence: TGTGCCATCACCACAGGGGGCTGGGATGGCTACACCTTC.

The V call is TRBV9, the J call TRBJ1-5, with a tentative D call TRBD1 (6 bases). Per the germline V gene, CDR1 is SGDLS and CDR2 is YYNGEE. V gave up 0 bases and J gave up 8 bases, with 12 bases separating them. The CDR3 consists of 14 residues. The CDR3 loop reads CASSVGGGSKPQHF. CDR3 in DNA: TGTGCCAGCAGCGTAGGGGGGGGCAGTAAGCCCCAGCATTTT.

The V call is TRBV19, the J call TRBJ2-7; 12 bases match TRBD2. In germline, CDR1 is LNHDA, CDR2 SQIVND (reference sequence). Trimming cost V 1 base and J 2 bases; bases outside gene matches: 9. CDR3 length equals 18 residues. CDR3 sequence (DNA): TGTGCCAGTAGTATAGCCCGGACTAGCGGGGTGCTAACCTACGAGCAGTACTTC. This encodes CASSIARTSGVLTYEQYF.

V usage is TRBV7-2 and J usage is TRBJ1-1; 10 nucleotides match TRBD1. CDR1 and CDR2 from the germline V gene are SGHTA and FQGNSA. J lost 6 bases, V lost 5 bases, and 9 bases had no gene match. This CDR3 is built from 15 residues. Here the CDR3 reads CASSGGQGLLAEAFF. The CDR3 DNA is TGTGCCAGCAGCGGGGGACAGGGGCTGTTGGCTGAAGCTTTCTTT. Drawing the rest from reference TRBV7-2 and TRBJ1-1, the complete variable domain is GAGVSQSPSNKVTEKGKDVELRCDPISGHTALYWYRQSLGQGLEFLIYFQGNSAPDKSGLPSDRFSAERTGGSVSTLTIQRTQQEDSAVYLCASSGGQGLLAEAFFGQGTRLTVV.

J is TRBJ1-2 and V is TRBV5-1; D might be TRBD1 (6 bases). This CDR3 comprises 15 residues. The ends were cut back, 0 bases at V and 3 bases at J, with 12 bases in the middle. CDR1 is SGHRS and CDR2 is YFSETQ in the germline V gene. CDR3 residues: CASSLAQGVDYGYTF. Written as DNA, the CDR3 is TGCGCCAGCAGCTTGGCACAGGGAGTCGACTATGGCTACACCTTC.

The rearrangement uses TRBV15 and TRBJ2-3; 11 bases align to TRBD2. This CDR3 region has 16 residues. The germline V gene has CDR1 LNHNV and CDR2 YYDKDF (reference sequence). The V and J ends lost 2 bases and 4 bases, in that order; junction bases with no gene match: 5. For the CDR3, the DNA is TGTGCCACCAGCAGAACTCTAGCGGGAGGACCAGATACGCAGTATTTT. It encodes CATSRTLAGGPDTQYF.

The chain carries TRBV6-6 and TRBJ2-1; 9 bases are shared with TRBD2. Germline CDR1 reads MNHNY; CDR2 reads SVGAGI (reference sequence). The CDR3 covers 17 residues. V gave up 6 bases and J gave up 10 bases; unmatched junction bases: 19. The chain's CDR3 is CASSRQGWTSATGEQFF. The CDR3, as DNA: TGTGCCAGCAGCCGACAGGGCTGGACTAGCGCGACGGGGGAGCAGTTCTTC.

This clone has only one observation. The chain is built from TRBV4-2 and TRBJ2-2, with TRBD2 matching over 7 bases. Per germline, CDR1 LGHNA and CDR2 YNFKEQ. V lost 3 bases to trimming and J lost 5 bases; unmatched junction nucleotides: 9. The CDR3 sequence is 16 residues long. CDR3 sequence: CASSQGPGTKTGELFF. CDR3 in DNA: TGTGCCAGCAGCCAGGGTCCCGGGACTAAGACCGGGGAGCTGTTTTTT.

The chain couples TRBV7-9 to TRBJ2-1; the D is unclear. This CDR3 has 12 residues. Trimming pared 4 bases from V and 9 bases from J, leaving 10 bases between. Germline lookup yields CDR1 SEHNR and CDR2 FQNEAQ (reference sequence). The CDR3 nucleotides are TGTGCCAGCAGCTCGTTAGTCGGTGAGCAGTTCTTC. It yields the protein CASSSLVGEQFF.

This clone was detected a few times. The CDR3 here is CASSAWTGPRRELFF. DNA of the CDR3: TGTGCCAGTAGTGCCTGGACAGGGCCACGAAGGGAACTGTTTTTT. The chain links TRBV19 to TRBJ1-4; 8 bases match TRBD1. Germline V CDR1 and CDR2: LNHDA, SQIVND (reference sequence). Trimming took 5 bases from V and 12 from J; bases not matched to a gene: 14. The CDR3 contains 15 residues.